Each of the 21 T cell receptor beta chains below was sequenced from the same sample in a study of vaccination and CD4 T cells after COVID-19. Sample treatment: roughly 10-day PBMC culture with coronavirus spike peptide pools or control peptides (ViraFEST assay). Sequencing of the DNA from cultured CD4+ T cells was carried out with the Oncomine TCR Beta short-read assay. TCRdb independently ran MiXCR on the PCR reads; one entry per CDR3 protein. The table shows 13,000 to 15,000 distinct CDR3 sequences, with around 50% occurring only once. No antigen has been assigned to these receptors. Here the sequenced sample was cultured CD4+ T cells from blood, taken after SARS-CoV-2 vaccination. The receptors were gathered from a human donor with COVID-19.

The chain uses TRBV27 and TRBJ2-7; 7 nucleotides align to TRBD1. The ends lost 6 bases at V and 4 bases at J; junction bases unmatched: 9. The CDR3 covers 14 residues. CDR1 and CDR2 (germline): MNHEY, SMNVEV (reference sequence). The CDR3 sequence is CASRPIDREYEQYF. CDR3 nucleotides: TGTGCCAGCAGGCCAATCGACAGGGAATACGAGCAGTACTTC.

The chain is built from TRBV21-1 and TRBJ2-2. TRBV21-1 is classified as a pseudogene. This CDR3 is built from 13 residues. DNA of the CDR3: TGTGCCAGCAGCAACAAGGGCACCGGGGAGCTGTTTTTT. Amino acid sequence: CASSNKGTGELFF.

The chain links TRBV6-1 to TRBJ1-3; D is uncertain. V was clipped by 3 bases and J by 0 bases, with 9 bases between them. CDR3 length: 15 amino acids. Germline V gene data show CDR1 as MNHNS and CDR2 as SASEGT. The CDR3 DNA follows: TGTGCCAGCAGTGACAAAGGGAGCTCTGGAAACACCATATATTTT. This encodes CASSDKGSSGNTIYF.

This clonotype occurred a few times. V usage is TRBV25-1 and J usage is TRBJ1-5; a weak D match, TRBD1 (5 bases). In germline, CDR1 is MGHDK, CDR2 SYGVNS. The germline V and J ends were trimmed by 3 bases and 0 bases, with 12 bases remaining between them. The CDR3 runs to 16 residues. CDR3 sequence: CASSDLVGDSNQPQHF. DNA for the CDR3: TGTGCCAGCAGTGATCTCGTAGGGGATAGCAATCAGCCCCAGCATTTT. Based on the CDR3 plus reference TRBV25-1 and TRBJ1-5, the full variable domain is EADIYQTPRYLVIGTGKKITLECSQTMGHDKMYWYQQDPGMELHLIHYSYGVNSTEKGDLSSESTVSRIRTEHFPLTLESARPSHTSQYLCASSDLVGDSNQPQHFGDGTRLSIL.

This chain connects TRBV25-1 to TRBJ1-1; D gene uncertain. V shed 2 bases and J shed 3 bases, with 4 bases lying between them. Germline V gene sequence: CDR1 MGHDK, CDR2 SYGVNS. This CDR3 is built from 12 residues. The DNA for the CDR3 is TGTGCCAGCAGTGAAGGGCACACTGAAGCTTTCTTT. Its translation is CASSEGHTEAFF.

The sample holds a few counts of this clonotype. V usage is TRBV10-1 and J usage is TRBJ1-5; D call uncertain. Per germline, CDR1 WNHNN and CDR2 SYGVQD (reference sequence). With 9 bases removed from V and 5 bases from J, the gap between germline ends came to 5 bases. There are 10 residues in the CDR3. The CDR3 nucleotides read TGCGCCAGTCCACATCAGCCCCAGCATTTT. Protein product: CASPHQPQHF.

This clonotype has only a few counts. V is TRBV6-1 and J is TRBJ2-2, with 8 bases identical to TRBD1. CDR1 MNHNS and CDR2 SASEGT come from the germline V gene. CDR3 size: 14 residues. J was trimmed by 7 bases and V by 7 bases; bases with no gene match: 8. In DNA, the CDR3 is TGTGCCAGCATCGCAGGGGGCGGAATCGGGGAGCTGTTTTTT. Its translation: CASIAGGGIGELFF.

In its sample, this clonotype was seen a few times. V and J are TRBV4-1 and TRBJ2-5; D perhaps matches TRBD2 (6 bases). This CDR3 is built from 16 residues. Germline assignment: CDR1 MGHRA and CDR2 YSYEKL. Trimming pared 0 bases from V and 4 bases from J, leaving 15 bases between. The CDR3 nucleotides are TGCGCCAGCAGCCAAGAAGAAGGGGCGGGGCGAGAGACCCAGTACTTC. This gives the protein CASSQEEGAGRETQYF.

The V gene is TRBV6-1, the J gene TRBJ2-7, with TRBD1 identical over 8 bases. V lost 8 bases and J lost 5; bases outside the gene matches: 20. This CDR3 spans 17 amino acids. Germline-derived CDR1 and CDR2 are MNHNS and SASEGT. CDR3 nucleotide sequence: TGTGCCAGCCAAACCTTTTCCTGGACAGGGAAGGATAACGAGCAGTACTTC. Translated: CASQTFSWTGKDNEQYF.

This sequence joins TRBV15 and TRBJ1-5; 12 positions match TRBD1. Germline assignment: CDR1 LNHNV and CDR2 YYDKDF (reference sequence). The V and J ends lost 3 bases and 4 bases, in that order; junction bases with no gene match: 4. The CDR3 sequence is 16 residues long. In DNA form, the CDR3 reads TGTGCCACCAGCAGGGAGGGACAGGGGGCAAATCAGCCCCAGCATTTT. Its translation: CATSREGQGANQPQHF.

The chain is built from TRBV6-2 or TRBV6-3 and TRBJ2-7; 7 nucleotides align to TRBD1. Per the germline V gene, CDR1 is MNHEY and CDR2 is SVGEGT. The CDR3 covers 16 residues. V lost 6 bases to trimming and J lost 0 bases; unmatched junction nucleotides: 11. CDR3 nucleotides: TGTGCCAGCAGGCCCCCCCCGGACAGGATCTCCTACGAGCAGTACTTC. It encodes CASRPPPDRISYEQYF.

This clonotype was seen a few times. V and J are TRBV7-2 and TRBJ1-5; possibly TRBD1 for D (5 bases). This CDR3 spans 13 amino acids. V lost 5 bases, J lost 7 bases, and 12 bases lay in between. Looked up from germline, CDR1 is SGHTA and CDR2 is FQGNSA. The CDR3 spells CASSTDRQQPQHF. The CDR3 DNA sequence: TGTGCCAGCAGCACGGATCGACAGCAGCCCCAGCATTTT.

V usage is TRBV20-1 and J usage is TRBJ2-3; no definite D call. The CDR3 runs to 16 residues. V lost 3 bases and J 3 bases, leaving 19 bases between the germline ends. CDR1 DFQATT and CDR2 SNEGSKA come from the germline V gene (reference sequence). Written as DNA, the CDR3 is TGCAGTGCTAGTGTCCGGACGACACTCCTTACAGATACGCAGTATTTT. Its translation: CSASVRTTLLTDTQYF.

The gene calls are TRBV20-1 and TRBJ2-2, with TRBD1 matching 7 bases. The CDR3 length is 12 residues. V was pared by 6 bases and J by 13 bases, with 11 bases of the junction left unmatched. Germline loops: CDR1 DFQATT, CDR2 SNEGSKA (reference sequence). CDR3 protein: CSARDSWGGLFF. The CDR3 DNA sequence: TGCAGTGCCAGGGACAGTTGGGGTGGGCTGTTTTTT.

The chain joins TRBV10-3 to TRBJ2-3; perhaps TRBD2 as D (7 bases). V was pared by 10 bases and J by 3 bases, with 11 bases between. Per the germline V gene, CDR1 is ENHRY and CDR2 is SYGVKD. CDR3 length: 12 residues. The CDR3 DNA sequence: TGTGCCACCGAGGGGGGGACAGATACGCAGTATTTT. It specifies CATEGGTDTQYF.

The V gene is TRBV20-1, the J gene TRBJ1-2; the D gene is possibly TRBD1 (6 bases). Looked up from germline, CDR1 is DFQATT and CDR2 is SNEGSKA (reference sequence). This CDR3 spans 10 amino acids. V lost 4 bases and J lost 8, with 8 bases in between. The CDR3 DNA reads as TGCAGTGCTACCGGGGGCGGCTACACCTTC. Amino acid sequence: CSATGGGYTF.

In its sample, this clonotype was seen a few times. Written as DNA, the CDR3 is TGTGCCAGCAGCCCGCCCCGACAGGGGCAAGAGACCCAGTACTTC. Protein: CASSPPRQGQETQYF. V and J are TRBV7-8 and TRBJ2-5, with TRBD1 matching over 8 bases. The CDR3 runs to 15 residues. The V gene end was trimmed by 5 bases and the J gene end by 2 bases; junction bases not matched to a gene: 7. From germline, CDR1 is SGHVS and CDR2 FQNEAQ.

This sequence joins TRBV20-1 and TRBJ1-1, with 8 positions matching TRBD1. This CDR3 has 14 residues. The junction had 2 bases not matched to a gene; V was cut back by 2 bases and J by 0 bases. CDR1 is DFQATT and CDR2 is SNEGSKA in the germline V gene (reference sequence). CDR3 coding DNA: TGCAGTGCTAGATACAGGGGGATGAACACTGAAGCTTTCTTT. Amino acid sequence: CSARYRGMNTEAFF.

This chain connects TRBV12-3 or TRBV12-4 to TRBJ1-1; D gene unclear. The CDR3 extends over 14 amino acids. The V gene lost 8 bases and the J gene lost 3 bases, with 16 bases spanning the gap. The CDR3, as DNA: TGTGCCAGCTCCCTTGGGCATCAGGACACTGAAGCTTTCTTT. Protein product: CASSLGHQDTEAFF.

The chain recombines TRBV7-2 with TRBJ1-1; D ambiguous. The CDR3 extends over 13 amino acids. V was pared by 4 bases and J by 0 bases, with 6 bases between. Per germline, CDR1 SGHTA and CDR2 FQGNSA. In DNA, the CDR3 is TGTGCCAGCAGCTCCCGGATGAACACTGAAGCTTTCTTT. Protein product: CASSSRMNTEAFF.

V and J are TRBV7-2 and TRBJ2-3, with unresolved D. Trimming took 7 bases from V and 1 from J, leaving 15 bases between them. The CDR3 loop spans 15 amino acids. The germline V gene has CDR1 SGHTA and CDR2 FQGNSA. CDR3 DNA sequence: TGTGCCAGCACCGAATCATCTAGGGGCACAGATACGCAGTATTTT. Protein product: CASTESSRGTDTQYF.